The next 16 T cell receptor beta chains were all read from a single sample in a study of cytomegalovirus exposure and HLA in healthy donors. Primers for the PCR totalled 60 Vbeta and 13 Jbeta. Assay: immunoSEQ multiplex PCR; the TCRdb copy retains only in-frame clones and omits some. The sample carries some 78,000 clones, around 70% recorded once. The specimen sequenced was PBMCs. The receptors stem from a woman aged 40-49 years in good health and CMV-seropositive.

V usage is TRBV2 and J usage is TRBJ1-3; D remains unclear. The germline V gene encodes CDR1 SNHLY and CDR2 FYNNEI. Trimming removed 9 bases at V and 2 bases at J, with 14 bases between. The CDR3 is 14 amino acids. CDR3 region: CARDVGGTGNTIYF. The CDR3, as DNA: TGTGCCAGGGACGTGGGAGGGACTGGAAACACCATATATTTT.

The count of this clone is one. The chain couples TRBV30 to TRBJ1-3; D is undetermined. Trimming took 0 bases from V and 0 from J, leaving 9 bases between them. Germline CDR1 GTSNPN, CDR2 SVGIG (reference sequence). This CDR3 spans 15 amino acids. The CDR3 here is CAWSVHGSSGNTIYF. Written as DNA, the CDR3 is TGTGCCTGGAGTGTACACGGGAGCTCTGGAAACACCATATATTTT. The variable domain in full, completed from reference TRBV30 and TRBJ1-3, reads SQTIHQWPATLVQPVGSPLSLECTVEGTSNPNLYWYRQAAGRGLQLLFYSVGIGQISSEVPQNLSASRPQDRQFILSSKKLLLSDSGFYLCAWSVHGSSGNTIYFGEGSWLTVV.

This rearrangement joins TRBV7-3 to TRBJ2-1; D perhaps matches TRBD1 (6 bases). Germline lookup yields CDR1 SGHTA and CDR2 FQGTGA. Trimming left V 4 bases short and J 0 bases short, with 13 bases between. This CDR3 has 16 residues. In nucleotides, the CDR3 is TGTGCCAGCAGCTCGGGACATACGAGCTCCTACAATGAGCAGTTCTTC. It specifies CASSSGHTSSYNEQFF.

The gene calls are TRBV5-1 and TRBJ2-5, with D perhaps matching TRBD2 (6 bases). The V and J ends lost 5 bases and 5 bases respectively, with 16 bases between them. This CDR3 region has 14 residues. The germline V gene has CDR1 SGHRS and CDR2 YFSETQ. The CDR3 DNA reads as TGCGCCAGCAGGGCGCGCGGGAACGGCGAGACCCAGTACTTC. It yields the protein CASRARGNGETQYF.

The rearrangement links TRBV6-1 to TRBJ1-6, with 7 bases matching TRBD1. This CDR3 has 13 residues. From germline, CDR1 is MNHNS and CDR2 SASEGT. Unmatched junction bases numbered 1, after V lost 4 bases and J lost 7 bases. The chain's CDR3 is CASSVTGNSPLHF. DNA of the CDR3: TGTGCCAGCAGTGTGACAGGGAATTCACCCCTCCACTTT.

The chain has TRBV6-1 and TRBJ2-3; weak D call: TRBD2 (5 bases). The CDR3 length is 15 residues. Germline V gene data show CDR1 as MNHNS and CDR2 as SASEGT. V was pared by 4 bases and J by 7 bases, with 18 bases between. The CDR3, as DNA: TGTGCCAGCAGTGCTCTGGGCTTAGCGAGAAATACGCAGTATTTT. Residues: CASSALGLARNTQYF.

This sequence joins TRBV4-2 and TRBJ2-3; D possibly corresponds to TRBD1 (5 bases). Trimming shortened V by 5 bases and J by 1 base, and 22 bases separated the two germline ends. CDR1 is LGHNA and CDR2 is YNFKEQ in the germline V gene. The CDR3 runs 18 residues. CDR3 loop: CASSSSQGMQGRTDTQYF. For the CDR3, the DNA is TGTGCCAGCAGCTCAAGCCAAGGTATGCAGGGCCGCACAGATACGCAGTATTTT.

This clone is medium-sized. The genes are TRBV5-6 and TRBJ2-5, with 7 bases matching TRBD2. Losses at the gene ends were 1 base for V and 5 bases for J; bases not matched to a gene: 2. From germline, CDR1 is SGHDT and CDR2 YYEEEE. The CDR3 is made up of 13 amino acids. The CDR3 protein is CASSLWGGETQYF. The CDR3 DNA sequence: TGTGCCAGCAGCTTGTGGGGGGGGGAGACCCAGTACTTC. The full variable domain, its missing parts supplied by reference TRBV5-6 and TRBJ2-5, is DAGVTQSPTHLIKTRGQQVTLRCSPKSGHDTVSWYQQALGQGPQFIFQYYEEEERQRGNFPDRFSGHQFPNYSSELNVNALLLGDSALYLCASSLWGGETQYFGPGTRLLVL.

CDR3 sequence: CASSQDLRGGSTF. DNA for the CDR3: TGCGCCAGCAGCCAAGATCTCCGCGGAGGCAGCACCTTC. V gene TRBV4-1 combines with J gene TRBJ1-2; no firm D call. V dropped 0 bases and J dropped 13 bases, with 15 bases sitting between them. Germline V gene lookup returns CDR1 MGHRA and CDR2 YSYEKL. This CDR3 has 13 amino acids.

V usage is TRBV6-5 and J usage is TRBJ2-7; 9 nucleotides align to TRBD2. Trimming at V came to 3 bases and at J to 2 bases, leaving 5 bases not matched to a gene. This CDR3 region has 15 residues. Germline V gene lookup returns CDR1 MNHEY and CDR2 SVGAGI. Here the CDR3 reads CASSYASGVPYEQYF. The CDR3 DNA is TGTGCCAGCAGTTATGCTAGCGGGGTCCCCTACGAGCAGTACTTC.

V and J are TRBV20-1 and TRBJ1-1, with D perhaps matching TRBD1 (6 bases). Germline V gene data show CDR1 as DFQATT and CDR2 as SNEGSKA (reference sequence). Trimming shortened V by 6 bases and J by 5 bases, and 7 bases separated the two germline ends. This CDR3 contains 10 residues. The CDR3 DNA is TGCAGTGCAACAGGGACTGAAGCTTTCTTT. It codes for CSATGTEAFF.

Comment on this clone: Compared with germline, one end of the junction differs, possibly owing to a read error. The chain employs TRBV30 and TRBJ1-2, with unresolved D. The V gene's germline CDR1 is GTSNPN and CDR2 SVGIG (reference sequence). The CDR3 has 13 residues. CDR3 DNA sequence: TGTGCCTGGAGTGTAGACACCCCATATGGCTACCCCTTC. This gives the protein CAWSVDTPYGYPF.

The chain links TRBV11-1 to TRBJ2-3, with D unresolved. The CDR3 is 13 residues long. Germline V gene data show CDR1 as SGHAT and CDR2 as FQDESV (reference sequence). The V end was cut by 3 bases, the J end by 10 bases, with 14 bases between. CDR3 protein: CASSLETVSAQYF. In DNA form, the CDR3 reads TGTGCCAGCAGCTTGGAGACGGTGAGCGCGCAGTATTTT. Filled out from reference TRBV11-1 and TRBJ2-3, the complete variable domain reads EAEVAQSPRYKITEKSQAVAFWCDPISGHATLYWYRQILGQGPELLVQFQDESVVDDSQLPKDRFSAERLKGVDSTLKIQPAELGDSAMYLCASSLETVSAQYFGPGTRLTVL.

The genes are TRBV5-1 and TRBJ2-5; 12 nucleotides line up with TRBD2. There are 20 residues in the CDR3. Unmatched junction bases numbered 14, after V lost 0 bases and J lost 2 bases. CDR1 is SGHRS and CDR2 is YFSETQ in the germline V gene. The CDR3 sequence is CASSLAVTSGRSPSQETQYF. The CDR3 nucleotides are TGCGCCAGCAGCTTGGCTGTGACTAGCGGGAGATCCCCTTCACAAGAGACCCAGTACTTC. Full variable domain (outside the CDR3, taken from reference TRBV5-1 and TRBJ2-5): KAGVTQTPRYLIKTRGQQVTLSCSPISGHRSVSWYQQTPGQGLQFLFEYFSETQRNKGNFPGRFSGRQFSNSRSEMNVSTLELGDSALYLCASSLAVTSGRSPSQETQYFGPGTRLLVL.

CDR3 protein: CASSTVAGTGSHQETQYF. For the CDR3, the DNA is TGTGCCAGCAGTACGGTGGCCGGTACGGGGTCCCATCAGGAGACCCAGTACTTC. The chain employs TRBV27 and TRBJ2-5, with a weak D call TRBD2 (5 bases). The V end lost 5 bases, the J end lost 5 bases, and 27 bases lay between the germline ends. Germline CDR1 and CDR2: MNHEY and SMNVEV (reference sequence). This CDR3 region has 18 residues.

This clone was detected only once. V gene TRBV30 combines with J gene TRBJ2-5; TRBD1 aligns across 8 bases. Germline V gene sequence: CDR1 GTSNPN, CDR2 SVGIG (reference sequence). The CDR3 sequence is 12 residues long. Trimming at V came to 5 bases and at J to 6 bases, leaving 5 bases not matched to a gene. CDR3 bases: TGTGCCTGGGACAGGGGTGAAAAGACCCAGTACTTC. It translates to CAWDRGEKTQYF.